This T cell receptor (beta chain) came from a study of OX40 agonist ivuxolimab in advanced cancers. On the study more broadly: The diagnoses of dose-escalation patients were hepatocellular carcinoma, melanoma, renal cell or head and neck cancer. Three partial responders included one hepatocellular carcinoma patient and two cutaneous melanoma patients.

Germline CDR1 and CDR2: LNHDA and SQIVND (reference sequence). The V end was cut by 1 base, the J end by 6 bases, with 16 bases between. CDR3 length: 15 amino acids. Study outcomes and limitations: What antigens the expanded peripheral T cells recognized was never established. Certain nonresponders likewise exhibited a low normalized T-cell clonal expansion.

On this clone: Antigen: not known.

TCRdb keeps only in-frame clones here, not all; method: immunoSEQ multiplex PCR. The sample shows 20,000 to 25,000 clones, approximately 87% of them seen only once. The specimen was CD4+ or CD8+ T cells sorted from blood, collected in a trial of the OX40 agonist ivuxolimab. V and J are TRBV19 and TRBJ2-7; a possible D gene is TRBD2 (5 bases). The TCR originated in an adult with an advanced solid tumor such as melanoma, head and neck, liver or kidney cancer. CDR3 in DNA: TGTGCCAGTAGTATAGCATGGCAGGAGGCTGCCGAGCAGTACTTC. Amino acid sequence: CASSIAWQEAAEQYF.